This T cell receptor beta chain was retrieved from a study of blood T cell repertoires in COVID-19. Study as a whole: Samples of COVID-19 (acute and convalescent) were obtained from the United States, Italy and Spain.

Sequenced by immunoSEQ multiplex PCR; TCRdb stores in-frame clones only, minus some. The sample has around 200,000 clones, around four fifths seen once. Trimming took 5 bases from V and 12 from J, leaving 17 bases between them. The CDR3 loop spans 13 amino acids. Germline CDR1 and CDR2: LNHDA and SQIVND (reference sequence). The sequence came from a man aged 50 to 59 with active or convalescent COVID-19. V usage is TRBV19 and J usage is TRBJ2-4; a weak D match, TRBD1 (6 bases). Sequenced input: peripheral blood. The CDR3 DNA reads as TGTGCCAGTAGTGCCGGTTCAGGGGCGGCTCAGTACTTC. Its protein product is CASSAGSGAAQYF.